This T cell receptor beta chain was recovered during a study of CD4+ T cells in melanoma (dated 2022 in TCRdb). Concerning the study at large: Neoantigen-specific CD4+ T cells in human melanoma were investigated in the study.

This clone occurred a few times. Its specific antigen is unknown. Base quality data are lacking; no much larger clone is found one base away. The donors were melanoma patients. The germline V gene provides CDR1 SNHLY and CDR2 FYNNEI. The CDR3 measures 15 amino acids from cysteine to phenylalanine. Only the CDR3 DNA is retained, 45 bases long and in frame from the first base. The trim is 6 bases for V and 5 bases for J, with a gap of 16 bases between the germline ends. The study at large found these results: According to the report, neoantigen-specific CD4+ T cells in melanoma displayed diverse differentiation states. The report described a correlation between neoantigen-specific CD4+ T cells and the function of CD8+ T cells, macrophages and B cells.

The library was made by the immunoSEQ multiplex PCR assay. As stored in TCRdb, this immuneACCESS dataset retains in-frame rearrangements with V and J assigned. A fraction of the clones does not appear; measured against another copy, unresolved V genes explain less than half of the discrepancy, and the remainder lacks a known reason. This sample lists about 10,000 clones; over 65% were detected once. The ten largest account for under 25% of the sample. This TCR derives from a human donor with melanoma. Source material: cells from a culture (not recorded whether cultured in vitro). The sequence links TRBV2 to TRBJ1-4; TRBD1 is perhaps the D gene, given 5 matching bases. In nucleotides, the sequence is TGTGCCAGCAGGGCAGGCGGGGGTAAGAATGAAAAACTGTTTTTT. This encodes CASRAGGGKNEKLFF.